The rows below give T cell receptor beta chains drawn from one sample of a study of blood T cell repertoires in COVID-19. The data were produced by immunoSEQ multiplex PCR, yet TCRdb's version contains in-frame clones alone and is incomplete. This table holds approximately 100,000 clones, about 90% found once. Specimen: peripheral blood. These receptors came from a human donor in a cohort sampled during active COVID-19. The CDR3 runs from the conserved cysteine through the conserved F or W. The D gene is left open where the match is weak. Where a row states a size, it is once, few, many or the class of an expanded clone; other rows omit it.

j_call v_call d_call clone_size cdr3_aa cdr3_nt
TRBJ1-1 TRBV10-3 TRBD1 NA CAISAGQGQAFF TGTGCCATCAGTGCGGGACAGGGCCAAGCTTTCTTT
TRBJ1-1 TRBV2 NA NA CASSDRGRGTEAFF TGTGCCAGCAGTGACAGGGGACGGGGTACTGAAGCTTTCTTT
TRBJ2-7 TRBV5-4 TRBD1 once CASSLAGTVGEQYF TGTGCCAGCAGCTTGGCCGGGACAGTGGGCGAGCAGTACTTC
TRBJ2-1 TRBV4-1 TRBD1 NA CASSQDVGGYEQFF TGCGCCAGCAGCCAAGATGTAGGGGGCTATGAGCAGTTCTTC
TRBJ2-1 TRBV28 NA NA CASDGRGRSYNEQFF TGTGCCAGCGACGGGCGGGGGCGATCCTACAATGAGCAGTTCTTC
TRBJ2-5 TRBV6-5 NA once CASQLKPLQETQYF TGTGCCAGCCAACTAAAACCCTTACAAGAGACCCAGTACTTC
TRBJ2-1 TRBV18 NA NA CASSPRTQGEQFF TGTGCCAGCTCACCACGTACCCAGGGGGAGCAGTTCTTC
TRBJ1-2 TRBV7-9 NA NA CASSLGGEGYGYTF TGTGCCAGCAGCCTAGGTGGAGAGGGCTATGGCTACACCTTC
TRBJ2-2 TRBV7-2 NA NA CASSFSNPRSGELFF TGTGCCAGCAGCTTTTCCAACCCGCGTTCCGGGGAGCTGTTTTTT
TRBJ2-7 TRBV7-2 TRBD2 NA CASSRIAGGPREQYF TGTGCCAGCAGTCGAATAGCGGGGGGGCCAAGGGAGCAGTACTTC
TRBJ2-7 TRBV11-2 TRBD1 NA CASSSDRVEQYF TGTGCCAGCAGCTCGGACAGGGTAGAGCAGTACTTC
TRBJ1-2 TRBV27 TRBD1 NA CASSLDREGFYGYTF TGTGCCAGCAGTTTAGACAGGGAAGGCTTCTATGGCTACACCTTC
TRBJ2-7 TRBV19 TRBD1 NA CASSIQGQADYEQYF TGTGCCAGTAGTATTCAGGGACAGGCCGACTACGAGCAGTACTTC
TRBJ2-7 TRBV5-8 TRBD2 NA CASSFRRSGRGDEQYF TGTGCCAGCAGCTTTCGGCGTAGCGGGAGGGGCGACGAGCAGTACTTC
TRBJ1-6 TRBV3-1/TRBV3-2 NA NA CASSQDSAGPYNSPLHF TGTGCCAGCAGCCAAGATTCGGCAGGCCCATATAATTCACCCCTCCACTTT
TRBJ1-3 TRBV7-9 NA NA CASTISSTVSGNTIYF TGTGCCAGCACCATATCGTCCACAGTCTCTGGAAACACCATATATTTT
TRBJ1-2 TRBV20-1 NA NA CSASRDHGYTF TGCAGTGCTAGCAGGGATCATGGCTACACCTTC
TRBJ2-3 TRBV5-5 NA NA CASSPRGGLLDTQYF TGTGCCAGCAGCCCTAGGGGGGGGTTGTTGGATACGCAGTATTTT
TRBJ2-7 TRBV27 TRBD1 NA CASRAGTGDYEQYF TGTGCCAGCAGGGCCGGGACAGGCGACTACGAGCAGTACTTC
TRBJ2-7 TRBV9 TRBD2 NA CASSESGEVYEQYF TGTGCCAGCAGCGAGAGCGGGGAGGTCTACGAGCAGTACTTC
TRBJ2-2 TRBV6-2/TRBV6-3 NA NA CASSYSMEGAGELFF TGTGCCAGCAGTTACTCGATGGAAGGGGCCGGGGAGCTGTTTTTT
TRBJ2-7 TRBV10-3 NA few CATQEQYF TGTGCCACCCAGGAGCAGTACTTC
TRBJ1-2 TRBV19 TRBD1 once CASSQRRDRSANYGYTF TGTGCCAGTAGCCAACGGAGGGACAGGTCAGCTAACTATGGCTACACCTTC
TRBJ1-6 TRBV18 NA NA CASSPIQGLYNSPLHF TGTGCCAGCTCACCCATTCAGGGGCTGTATAATTCACCCCTCCACTTT
TRBJ2-5 TRBV12-3/TRBV12-4 NA NA CASGRPGPETQYF TGTGCCAGCGGAAGACCGGGTCCAGAGACCCAGTACTTC
TRBJ1-2 TRBV5-1 NA NA CASSLAGDGGYTF TGCGCCAGCAGCCTTGCGGGGGACGGTGGCTACACCTTC
TRBJ1-1 TRBV7-9 NA NA CASSSGGAREAFF TGTGCCAGCAGCTCGGGGGGCGCGAGGGAAGCTTTCTTT
TRBJ1-1 TRBV23-1 TRBD1 NA CASTPLGTENTEAFF TGCGCCAGCACCCCTTTAGGGACAGAGAACACTGAAGCTTTCTTT
TRBJ2-5 TRBV15 TRBD2 NA CATSRDRGTSREETQYF TGTGCCACCAGCAGAGATCGGGGGACTAGCCGGGAAGAGACCCAGTACTTC
TRBJ1-6 TRBV4-2 NA NA CASSEQGSSPLHF TGTGCCAGCAGCGAACAGGGAAGTTCACCCCTCCACTTT
TRBJ2-1 TRBV24-1 TRBD2 NA CATSVASGSSYNEQFF TGTGCCACCAGTGTGGCTAGCGGTAGCTCCTACAATGAGCAGTTCTTC
TRBJ2-3 TRBV11-2 NA once CASSLAALERDTQYF TGTGCCAGCAGCTTAGCAGCCCTAGAACGAGATACGCAGTATTTT
TRBJ2-2 TRBV19 TRBD2 NA CASSISSGSTGELFF TGTGCCAGTAGTATTTCTAGCGGGAGTACCGGGGAGCTGTTTTTT
TRBJ2-3 TRBV6-6 TRBD2 NA CASSPRGGGAVLRYTQYF TGTGCCAGCAGTCCGCGGGGCGGGGGGGCCGTTCTTCGATATACGCAGTATTTT